A selection of T cell receptor beta chains follows, all from one sample in a study of spatial heterogeneity in lung cancer. TCRdb re-called the 5' RACE reads through MiXCR, storing one row per CDR3 protein. Among about 94,000 distinct CDR3 sequences listed, roughly 21% were seen once. The sequencing here drew on PBMCs, taken at follow-up. These receptors came from a male donor with early-stage non-small cell lung cancer. Each CDR3 is given with its conserved first and last residue. A D gene is named only where the DNA matches it firmly. Only part of the rows carry a size: once, few, many, or a class if the clone is expanded.

J gene,V gene,clone size,D gene,CDR3 protein,CDR3 DNA
TRBJ2-5,TRBV10-1,few,TRBD2,CASSESSSGRETQYF,TGCGCCAGCAGTGAGTCGTCTAGCGGCCGAGAGACCCAGTACTTC
TRBJ1-1,TRBV30,-,-,CAWRALGSGPNTEAFF,TGTGCCTGGAGGGCCCTTGGGTCAGGACCGAACACTGAAGCTTTCTTT
TRBJ2-6,TRBV6-5,-,-,CASSYGGAGANVLTF,TGTGCCAGCAGTTACGGTGGGGCGGGGGCCAACGTCCTGACTTTC
TRBJ2-7,TRBV7-9,-,-,CASSSSGGGYEQYF,TGTGCCAGCAGCTCCTCTGGAGGGGGCTACGAGCAGTACTTC
TRBJ2-7,TRBV28,few,-,CASTYKIEQYF,TGTGCCAGCACCTACAAGATCGAGCAGTACTTC
TRBJ2-7,TRBV10-3,few,TRBD1,CAISESSWETGGGEQYF,TGTGCCATCAGTGAGTCGAGTTGGGAGACAGGGGGCGGGGAGCAGTACTTC
TRBJ2-2,TRBV9,many,-,CASSAGAGELFF,TGTGCCAGCAGCGCCGGAGCCGGGGAGCTGTTTTTT
TRBJ2-1,TRBV18,-,-,CASSPGGRPYNEQFF,TGTGCCAGCTCACCGGGGGGGCGACCCTACAATGAGCAGTTCTTC
TRBJ2-3,TRBV11-2,few,-,CASSPTGVDTQYF,TGTGCCAGCAGCCCGACGGGAGTGGATACGCAGTATTTT
TRBJ2-5,TRBV30,-,-,CAWSFDGNQETQYF,TGTGCCTGGAGTTTTGACGGTAACCAAGAGACCCAGTACTTC
TRBJ1-2,TRBV12-3/TRBV12-4,few,-,CASSPGGLHYTF,TGTGCCAGCAGTCCGGGCGGGCTCCACTACACCTTC
TRBJ2-3,TRBV3-1,few,-,CASSQDISTDTQYF,TGTGCCAGCAGCCAAGATATCAGCACAGATACGCAGTATTTT
TRBJ2-1,TRBV12-3/TRBV12-4,-,TRBD2,CASSPWEGSYNEQFF,TGTGCCAGCAGTCCGTGGGAGGGTTCCTACAATGAGCAGTTCTTC
TRBJ1-5,TRBV4-1,-,TRBD1,CASSRIGQGDQPQHF,TGCGCCAGCAGCCGGATCGGACAGGGCGATCAGCCCCAGCATTTT
TRBJ1-3,TRBV10-3,few,-,CAISPGAGRSGNTIYF,TGTGCCATCAGCCCCGGGGCAGGGCGCTCTGGAAACACCATATATTTT
TRBJ1-5,TRBV20-1,-,-,CSASRAWVSNQPQHF,TGCAGTGCTAGCAGGGCGTGGGTTAGCAATCAGCCCCAGCATTTT
TRBJ1-4,TRBV5-1,few,-,CASSLEVRPEKLFF,TGCGCCAGCAGCTTGGAAGTCAGACCAGAAAAACTGTTTTTT
TRBJ2-5,TRBV18,-,-,CASSPMVVQETQYF,TGTGCCAGCTCACCAATGGTGGTCCAAGAGACCCAGTACTTC
TRBJ2-6,TRBV12-3/TRBV12-4,-,TRBD1,CASSFGDRGANVLTF,TGTGCCAGCAGTTTCGGAGACAGGGGTGCCAACGTCCTGACTTTC
TRBJ1-1,TRBV6-2/TRBV6-3,few,-,CASSPRYTEAFF,TGTGCCAGCAGTCCAAGATACACTGAAGCTTTCTTT
TRBJ1-2,TRBV2,-,-,CASSEDHNYGYTF,TGTGCCAGCAGTGAAGACCATAACTATGGCTACACCTTC
TRBJ2-5,TRBV15,-,TRBD2,CATSRASGPQETQYF,TGTGCCACCAGCAGGGCTAGCGGGCCTCAAGAGACCCAGTACTTC
TRBJ1-2,TRBV7-2,few,-,CASSQGINYGYTF,TGTGCCAGCAGCCAGGGGATAAACTATGGCTACACCTTC
TRBJ2-1,TRBV7-2,many,-,CASSLTSLYNEQFF,TGTGCCAGCAGCTTAACTTCTCTCTACAATGAGCAGTTCTTC
TRBJ2-5,TRBV29-1,few,-,CSARAIGLETQYF,TGCAGCGCCAGAGCCATTGGGCTGGAGACCCAGTACTTC
TRBJ2-7,TRBV6-6,-,TRBD2,CASSPTSGGYEQYF,TGTGCCAGCAGTCCAACTAGCGGGGGGTACGAGCAGTACTTC
TRBJ2-1,TRBV24-1,-,TRBD2,CATGFGGGRTYNEQFF,TGTGCCACCGGGTTTGGCGGGGGGAGAACCTACAATGAGCAGTTCTTC
TRBJ2-7,TRBV3-1,-,-,CASSQISDPSYEQYF,TGTGCCAGCAGCCAAATCAGTGACCCGTCCTACGAGCAGTACTTC
TRBJ1-2,TRBV6-2/TRBV6-3,few,TRBD1,CASSFRQGGGYTF,TGTGCCAGCAGTTTCCGACAGGGCGGAGGCTACACCTTC
TRBJ1-2,TRBV4-3,few,-,CASSQVHSRYGYTF,TGCGCCAGCAGCCAAGTTCACAGCCGCTATGGCTACACCTTC
TRBJ2-1,TRBV7-2,-,-,CASSPGPGGLTYNEQFF,TGTGCCAGCAGCCCGGGCCCCGGGGGCCTCACCTACAATGAGCAGTTCTTC
TRBJ2-1,TRBV20-1,-,-,CSARGPGGDSDEQFF,TGCAGTGCTAGAGGCCCCGGGGGGGACAGCGATGAGCAGTTCTTC